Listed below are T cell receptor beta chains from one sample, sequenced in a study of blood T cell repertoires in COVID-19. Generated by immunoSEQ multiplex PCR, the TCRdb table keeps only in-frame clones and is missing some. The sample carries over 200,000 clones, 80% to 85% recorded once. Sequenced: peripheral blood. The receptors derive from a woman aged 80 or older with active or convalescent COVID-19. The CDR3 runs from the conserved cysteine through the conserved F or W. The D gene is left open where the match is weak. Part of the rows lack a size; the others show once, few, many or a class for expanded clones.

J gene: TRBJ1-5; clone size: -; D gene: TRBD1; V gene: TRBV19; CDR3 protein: CASSIPRGTAPNQPQHF; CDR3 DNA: TGTGCCAGTAGTATACCCCGGGGGACAGCCCCAAATCAGCCCCAGCATTTT
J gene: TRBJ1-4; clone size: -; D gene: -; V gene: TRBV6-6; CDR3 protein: CASSYLSATNEKLFF; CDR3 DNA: TGTGCCAGCAGTTACCTCAGTGCAACTAATGAAAAACTGTTTTTT
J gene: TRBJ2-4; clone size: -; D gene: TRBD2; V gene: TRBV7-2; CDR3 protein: CASSPRRLADNIQYF; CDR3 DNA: TGTGCCAGCAGCCCTAGGAGGCTAGCGGATAACATTCAGTACTTC
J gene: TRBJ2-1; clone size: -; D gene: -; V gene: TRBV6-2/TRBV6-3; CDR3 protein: CASSYPYNEQFF; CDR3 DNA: TGTGCCAGCAGTTACCCTTACAATGAGCAGTTCTTC
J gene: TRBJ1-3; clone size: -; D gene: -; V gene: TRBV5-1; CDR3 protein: CASSLAGTSSGNTIYF; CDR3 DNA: TGCGCCAGCAGCTTGGCTGGGACAAGCTCTGGAAACACCATATATTTT
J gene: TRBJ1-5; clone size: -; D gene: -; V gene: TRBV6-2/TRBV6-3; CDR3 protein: CASSYLAGRGNQPQHF; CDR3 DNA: TGTGCCAGCAGTTACCTCGCCGGCCGGGGGAATCAGCCCCAGCATTTT
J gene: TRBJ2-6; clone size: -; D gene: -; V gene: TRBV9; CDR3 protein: CASSPSSGFGANVLTF; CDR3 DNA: TGTGCCAGCAGCCCTTCCTCGGGATTCGGGGCCAACGTCCTGACTTTC
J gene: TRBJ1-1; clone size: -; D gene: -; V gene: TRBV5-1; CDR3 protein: CASSSTVMNTEAFF; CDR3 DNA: TGCGCCAGCAGCTCGACAGTTATGAACACTGAAGCTTTCTTT
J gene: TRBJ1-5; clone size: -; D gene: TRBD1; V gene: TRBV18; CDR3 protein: CASSPQGQYNQPQHF; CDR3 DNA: TGTGCCAGCTCACCCCAGGGACAGTACAATCAGCCCCAGCATTTT
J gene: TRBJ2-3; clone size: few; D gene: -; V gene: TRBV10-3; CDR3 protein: CAISNRQGTDTQYF; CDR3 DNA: TGTGCCATCAGCAACCGACAGGGCACAGATACGCAGTATTTT
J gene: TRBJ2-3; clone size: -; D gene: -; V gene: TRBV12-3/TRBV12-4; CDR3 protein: CASSPRDTQYF; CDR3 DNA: TGTGCCAGCTCCCCACGGGATACGCAGTATTTT
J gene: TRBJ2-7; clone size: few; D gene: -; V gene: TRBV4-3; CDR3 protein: CASSQESASSYEQYF; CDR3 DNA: TGCGCCAGCAGCCAAGAATCGGCTAGCTCCTACGAGCAGTACTTC
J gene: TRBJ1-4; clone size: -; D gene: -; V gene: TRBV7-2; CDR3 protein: CASSPGLGMGKLFF; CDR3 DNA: TGTGCCAGCAGCCCAGGGCTCGGTATGGGAAAACTGTTTTTT
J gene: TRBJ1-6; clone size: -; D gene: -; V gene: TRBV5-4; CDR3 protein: CASRQRTDNSPLHF; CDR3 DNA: TGTGCCAGCAGACAACGGACTGACAATTCACCCCTCCACTTT
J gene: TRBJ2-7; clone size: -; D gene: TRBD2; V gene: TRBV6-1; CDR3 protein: CASSDRGGLSYEQYF; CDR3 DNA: TGTGCCAGCAGTGATCGGGGAGGGTTATCCTACGAGCAGTACTTC
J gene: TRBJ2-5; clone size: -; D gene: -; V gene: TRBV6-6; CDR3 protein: CASSLRETQYF; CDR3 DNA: TGTGCCAGCAGTCTGAGGGAGACCCAGTACTTC
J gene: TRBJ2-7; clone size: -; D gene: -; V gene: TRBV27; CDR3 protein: CATLIRVYTGYEQYF; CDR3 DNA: TGTGCCACCCTTATTCGGGTATATACTGGCTACGAGCAGTACTTC
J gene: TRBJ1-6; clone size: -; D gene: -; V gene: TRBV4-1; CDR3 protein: CASSQDGQGGSPLHF; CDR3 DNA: TGCGCCAGCAGCCAAGACGGTCAGGGCGGCTCACCCCTCCACTTT
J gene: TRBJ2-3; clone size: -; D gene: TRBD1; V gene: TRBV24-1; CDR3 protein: CATSDNRGRTDTQYF; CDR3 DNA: TGTGCCACCAGTGACAACAGGGGACGCACAGATACGCAGTATTTT
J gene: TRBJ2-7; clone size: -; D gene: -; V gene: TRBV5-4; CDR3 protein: CASSQDTGVEREQYF; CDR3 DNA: TGTGCCAGCAGCCAAGATACCGGGGTGGAGCGAGAGCAGTACTTC
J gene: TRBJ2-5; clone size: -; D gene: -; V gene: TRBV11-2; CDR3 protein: CASSLDGAQETQYF; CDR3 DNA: TGTGCCAGCAGCTTAGATGGGGCGCAAGAGACCCAGTACTTC
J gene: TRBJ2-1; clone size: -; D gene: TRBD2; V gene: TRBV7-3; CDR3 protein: CASSLREGRNNEQFF; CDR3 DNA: TGTGCCAGCAGCTTAAGGGAGGGCCGAAACAATGAGCAGTTCTTC
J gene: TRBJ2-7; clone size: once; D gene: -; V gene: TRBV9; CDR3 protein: CASSVGAGRYEQYF; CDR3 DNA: TGTGCCAGCAGCGTAGGGGCGGGGAGATACGAGCAGTACTTC
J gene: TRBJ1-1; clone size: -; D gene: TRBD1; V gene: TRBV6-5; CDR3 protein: CASSYSRQGGTEAFF; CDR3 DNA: TGTGCCAGCAGTTACTCCCGACAGGGTGGAACTGAAGCTTTCTTT
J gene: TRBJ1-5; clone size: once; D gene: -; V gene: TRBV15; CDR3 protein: CATSRELGRVNQPQHF; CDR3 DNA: TGTGCCACCAGCAGAGAGTTGGGGAGGGTGAATCAGCCCCAGCATTTT
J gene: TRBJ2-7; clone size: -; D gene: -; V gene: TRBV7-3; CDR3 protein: CASSFSGPPYEQYF; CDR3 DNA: TGTGCCAGCAGCTTCAGCGGGCCCCCCTACGAGCAGTACTTC
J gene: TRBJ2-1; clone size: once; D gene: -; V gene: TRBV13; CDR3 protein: CASSLGPPGSGSNEQFF; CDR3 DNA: TGTGCCAGCAGCTTAGGGCCCCCCGGGTCAGGGTCAAATGAGCAGTTCTTC
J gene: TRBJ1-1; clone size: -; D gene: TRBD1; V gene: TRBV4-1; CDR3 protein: CASSQDTGGLNTEAFF; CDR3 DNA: TGCGCCAGCAGCCAAGATACAGGGGGCTTGAACACTGAAGCTTTCTTT
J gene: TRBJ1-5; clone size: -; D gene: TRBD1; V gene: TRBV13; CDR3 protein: CASSLGTGKSNQPQHF; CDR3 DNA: TGTGCCAGCAGCTTAGGGACAGGGAAAAGCAATCAGCCCCAGCATTTT
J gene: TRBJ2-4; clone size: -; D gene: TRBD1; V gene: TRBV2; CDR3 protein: CASRERTGFDKNIQYF; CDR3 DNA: TGTGCCAGCAGGGAAAGGACAGGGTTTGACAAAAACATTCAGTACTTC
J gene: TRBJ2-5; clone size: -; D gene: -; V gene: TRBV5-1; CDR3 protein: CASSLGVANNQETQYF; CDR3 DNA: TGCGCCAGCAGCTTGGGGGTAGCGAACAACCAAGAGACCCAGTACTTC
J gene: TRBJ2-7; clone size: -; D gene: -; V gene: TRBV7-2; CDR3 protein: CASSSWVSGLYEQYF; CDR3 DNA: TGTGCCAGCAGCTCATGGGTAAGCGGTCTATACGAGCAGTACTTC
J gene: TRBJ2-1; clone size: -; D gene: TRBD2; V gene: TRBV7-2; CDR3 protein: CASSQGLAGTYNEQFF; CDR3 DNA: TGTGCCAGCAGCCAGGGACTAGCGGGAACCTACAATGAGCAGTTCTTC
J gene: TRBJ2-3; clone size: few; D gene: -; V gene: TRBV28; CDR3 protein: CASTPDEGWRDTQYF; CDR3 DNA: TGTGCCAGCACTCCCGACGAGGGTTGGAGGGATACGCAGTATTTT
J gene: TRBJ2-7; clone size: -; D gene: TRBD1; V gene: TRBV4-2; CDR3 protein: CASSQEASGDRAYEQYF; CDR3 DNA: TGTGCCAGCAGCCAAGAGGCTTCTGGAGACAGGGCCTACGAGCAGTACTTC
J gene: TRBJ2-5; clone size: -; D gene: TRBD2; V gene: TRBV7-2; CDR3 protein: CASSLSWGGETQYF; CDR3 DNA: TGTGCCAGCAGCTTATCCTGGGGGGGAGAGACCCAGTACTTC
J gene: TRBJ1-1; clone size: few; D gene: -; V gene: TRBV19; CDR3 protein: CASSSRTFTSGTEAFF; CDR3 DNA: TGTGCCAGTAGTTCCCGGACATTCACCTCTGGCACTGAAGCTTTCTTT
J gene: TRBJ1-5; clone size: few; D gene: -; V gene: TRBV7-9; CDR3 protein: CASSLQGNQPQHF; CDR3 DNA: TGTGCCAGCAGCCTTCAGGGGAATCAGCCCCAGCATTTT
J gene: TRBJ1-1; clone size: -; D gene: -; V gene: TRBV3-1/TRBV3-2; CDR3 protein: CASSERNDRWGTEAFF; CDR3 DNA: TGTGCCAGCAGCGAGAGGAACGACAGATGGGGCACTGAAGCTTTCTTT
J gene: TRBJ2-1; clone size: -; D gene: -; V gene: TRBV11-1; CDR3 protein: CASSPPRQSSYNEQFF; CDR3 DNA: TGTGCCAGCAGCCCCCCCCGACAGTCCTCCTACAATGAGCAGTTCTTC
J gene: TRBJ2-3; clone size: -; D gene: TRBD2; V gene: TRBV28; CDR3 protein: CASSSQTSGFTDTQYF; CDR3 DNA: TGTGCCAGCAGTTCCCAGACTAGCGGGTTCACAGATACGCAGTATTTT
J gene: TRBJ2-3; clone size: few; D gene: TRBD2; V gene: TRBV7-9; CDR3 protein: CASSLGTSGTYTDTQYF; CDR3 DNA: TGTGCCAGCAGCTTAGGGACTAGCGGGACTTATACAGATACGCAGTATTTT
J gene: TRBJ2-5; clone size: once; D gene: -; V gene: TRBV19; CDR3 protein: CASSTRPGMRQETQYF; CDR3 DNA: TGTGCCAGTAGTACAAGGCCAGGGATGCGGCAAGAGACCCAGTACTTC
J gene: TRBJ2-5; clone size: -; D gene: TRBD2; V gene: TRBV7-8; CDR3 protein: CASSLGLAGVETQYF; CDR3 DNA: TGTGCCAGCAGCTTGGGACTAGCGGGGGTAGAGACCCAGTACTTC
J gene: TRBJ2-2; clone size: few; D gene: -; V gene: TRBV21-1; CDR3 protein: CASSKFGGRGSPPGELFF; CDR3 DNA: TGTGCCAGCAGCAAATTCGGCGGTCGTGGGTCTCCCCCCGGGGAGCTGTTTTTT
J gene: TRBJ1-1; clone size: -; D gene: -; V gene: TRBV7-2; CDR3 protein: CASRYTGNTEAFF; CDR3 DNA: TGTGCCAGCAGGTACACGGGGAACACTGAAGCTTTCTTT
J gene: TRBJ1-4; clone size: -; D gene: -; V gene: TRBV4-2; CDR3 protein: CASSQAQRQSNEKLFF; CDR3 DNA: TGTGCCAGCAGCCAAGCCCAGAGACAGAGTAATGAAAAACTGTTTTTT